Given below is one T cell receptor (beta chain) in context. Antigen specificity is unknown. The data originate from a study of graft-versus-host responses after intestinal transplantation. Study summary: Anti-thymocyte globulin induction, then tacrolimus and steroids for around 3 years, went to all recipients.

Libraries were prepared by immunoSEQ multiplex PCR; TCRdb keeps only in-frame clonotypes and omits some of them. The table has roughly 60,000 clones, around 90% seen once. Study observations and caveats: Patients with graft-donor T cell macrochimerism had high graft-versus-host to host-versus-graft clonal ratios in allografts.

Germline loops: CDR1 SGHTA, CDR2 FQGNSA. V lost 5 bases and J 4 bases, leaving 12 bases between the germline ends. The CDR3 runs 13 residues. The sequence was obtained from a human patient who received an intestinal transplant, so some T cells may come from the graft donor. The sequences come from PBMCs, collected about 120 days after intestinal transplantation. The chain combines TRBV7-2 with TRBJ2-7; D might be TRBD2 (5 bases). Written as DNA, the CDR3 is TGTGCCAGCAGCCCAAAGAGAGGGTACGAGCAGTACTTC. It encodes CASSPKRGYEQYF.